Below, 9 T cell receptor beta chains from the same sample are listed, as sequenced in a study of siplizumab effects on memory and regulatory T cells. Libraries were prepared by immunoSEQ multiplex PCR; TCRdb keeps only in-frame clonotypes and omits some of them. The table lists around 99,000 clones, 90% to 95% of them singletons, with roughly 0.75% in the top ten. The sequencing sample was made of Tregs sorted from blood. Receptor source: a human donor in good health.

This rearrangement joins TRBV21-1 to TRBJ2-7; the table's D call of TRBD2 was not tested on the DNA. TRBV21-1 is an annotated pseudogene. CDR3 length equals 16 residues. CDR3 bases: TGTGCCAGCATTTCCTCCGGGACTCAAAGGCTTGGCGAGCAGTACTTC. Translating gives CASISSGTQRLGEQYF.

This chain links TRBV5-1 with TRBJ2-7; possibly TRBD2 for D (7 bases). V lost 0 bases and J 1 base, leaving 11 bases between the germline ends. Germline CDR1 and CDR2: SGHRS and YFSETQ. The CDR3 is 15 amino acids. The CDR3 DNA sequence: TGCGCCAGCAGCTTGGGTGCGGGGGCATCCTACGAGCAGTACTTC. Its protein product is CASSLGAGASYEQYF.

The chain links TRBV5-1 to TRBJ2-1; TRBD2 matches at 12 bases. Germline lookup yields CDR1 SGHRS and CDR2 YFSETQ. CDR3 size: 17 residues. Trimming cost V 4 bases and J 2 bases; bases outside gene matches: 7. CDR3 nucleotides: TGCGCCAGCAGCCTCGGGGCTAGCGGGAGGGCCTACAATGAGCAGTTCTTC. This encodes CASSLGASGRAYNEQFF.

V and J are TRBV6-6 and TRBJ2-7; no clear D. The CDR3 spans 13 residues. Per the germline V gene, CDR1 is MNHNY and CDR2 is SVGAGI (reference sequence). The V gene lost 0 bases and the J gene lost 3 bases, with 6 bases spanning the gap. The CDR3 nucleotides are TGTGCCAGCAGTTACTCGGGCGTCTACGAGCAGTACTTC. Translating it yields CASSYSGVYEQYF.

This clone has just a few counts. This chain joins TRBV4-1 and TRBJ2-2; D unresolved. V was pared by 5 bases and J by 5 bases, with 12 bases between. Per the germline V gene, CDR1 is MGHRA and CDR2 is YSYEKL. The CDR3 is 14 residues long. CDR3 bases: TGCGCCAGCAGCGTACAGCATGGGACCGGGGAGCTGTTTTTT. Translated, it gives CASSVQHGTGELFF.

This rearrangement joins TRBV18 to TRBJ1-6; possibly TRBD1 for D (5 bases). Germline CDR1 KGHSH, CDR2 LQKENI. The CDR3 totals 18 residues. Trimming pared 4 bases from V and 7 bases from J, leaving 23 bases between. The CDR3 spells CASSQNPRARGENSPLHF. CDR3 nucleotide sequence: TGTGCCAGCTCACAGAACCCTAGGGCCAGAGGGGAGAATTCACCCCTCCACTTT.

This chain links TRBV2 with TRBJ2-2; no reliable D call. The V gene's germline CDR1 is SNHLY and CDR2 FYNNEI. The length of the CDR3 is 14 residues. V gave up 4 bases and J gave up 4 bases, with 10 bases separating them. CDR3 loop: CASSVLGRTGELFF. The CDR3 nucleotides read TGTGCCAGCAGTGTGCTGGGCCGCACCGGGGAGCTGTTTTTT.

The table lists this clone with a count of one. This chain uses TRBV18 with TRBJ2-5; 9 bases map to TRBD1. The CDR3 totals 16 residues. Germline-derived CDR1 and CDR2 are KGHSH and LQKENI. Losses at the gene ends were 3 bases for V and 4 bases for J; bases not matched to a gene: 9. The CDR3 DNA follows: TGTGCCAGCTCACCCTCGGGACAGGGAGGGCGAGAGACCCAGTACTTC. This translates into CASSPSGQGGRETQYF.

The chain links TRBV6-5 to TRBJ2-5; 11 nucleotides align to TRBD2. Unmatched junction bases numbered 6, after V lost 4 bases and J lost 5 bases. The CDR3 extends over 15 amino acids. Germline assignment: CDR1 MNHEY and CDR2 SVGAGI. The CDR3 sequence is CASSLLAGGPETQYF. The CDR3 bases are TGTGCCAGCAGTTTGTTAGCGGGGGGGCCGGAGACCCAGTACTTC.